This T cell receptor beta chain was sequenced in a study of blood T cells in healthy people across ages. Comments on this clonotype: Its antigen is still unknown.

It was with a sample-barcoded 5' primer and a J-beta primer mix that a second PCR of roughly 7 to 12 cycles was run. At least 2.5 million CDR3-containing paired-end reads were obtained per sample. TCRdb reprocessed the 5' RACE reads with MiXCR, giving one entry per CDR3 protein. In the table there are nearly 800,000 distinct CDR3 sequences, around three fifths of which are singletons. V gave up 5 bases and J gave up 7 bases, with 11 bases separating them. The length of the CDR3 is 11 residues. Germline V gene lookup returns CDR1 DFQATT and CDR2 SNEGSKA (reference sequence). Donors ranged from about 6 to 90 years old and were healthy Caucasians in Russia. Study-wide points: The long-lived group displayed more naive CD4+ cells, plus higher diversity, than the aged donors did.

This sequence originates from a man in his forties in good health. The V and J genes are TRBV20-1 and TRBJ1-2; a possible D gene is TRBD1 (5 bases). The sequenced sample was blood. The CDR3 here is CSAGDSGGYTF. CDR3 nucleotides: TGCAGTGCTGGCGACAGTGGTGGCTACACCTTC.